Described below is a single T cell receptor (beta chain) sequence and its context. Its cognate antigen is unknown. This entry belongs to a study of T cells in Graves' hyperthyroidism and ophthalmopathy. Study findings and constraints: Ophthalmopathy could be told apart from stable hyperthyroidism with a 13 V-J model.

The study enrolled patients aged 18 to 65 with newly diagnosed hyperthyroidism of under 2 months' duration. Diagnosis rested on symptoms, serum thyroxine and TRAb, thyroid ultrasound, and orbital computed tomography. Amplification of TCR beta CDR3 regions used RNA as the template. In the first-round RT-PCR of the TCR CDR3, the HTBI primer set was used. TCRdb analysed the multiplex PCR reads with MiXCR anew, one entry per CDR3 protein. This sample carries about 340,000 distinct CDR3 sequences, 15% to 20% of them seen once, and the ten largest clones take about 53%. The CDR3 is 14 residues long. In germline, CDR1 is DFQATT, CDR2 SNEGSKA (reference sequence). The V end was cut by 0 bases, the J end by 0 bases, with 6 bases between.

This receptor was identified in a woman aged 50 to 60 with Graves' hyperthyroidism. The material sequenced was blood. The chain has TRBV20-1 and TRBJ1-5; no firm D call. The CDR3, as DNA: TGCAGTGCTAGAGAGCCCAATAGCAATCAGCCCCAGCATTTT. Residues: CSAREPNSNQPQHF.